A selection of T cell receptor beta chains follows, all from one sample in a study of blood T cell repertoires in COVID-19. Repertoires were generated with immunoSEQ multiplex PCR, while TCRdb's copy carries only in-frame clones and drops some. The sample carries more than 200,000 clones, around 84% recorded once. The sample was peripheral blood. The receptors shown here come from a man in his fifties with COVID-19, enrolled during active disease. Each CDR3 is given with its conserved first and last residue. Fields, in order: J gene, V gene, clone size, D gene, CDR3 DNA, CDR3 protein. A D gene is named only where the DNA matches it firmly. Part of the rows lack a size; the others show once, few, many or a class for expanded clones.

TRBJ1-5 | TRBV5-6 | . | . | TGTGCCAGCAGCTCCTTAAATCAGCCCCAGCATTTT | CASSSLNQPQHF
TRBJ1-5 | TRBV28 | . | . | TGTGCCAGCAGTTTATCGGGAATCAATCAGCCCCAGCATTTT | CASSLSGINQPQHF
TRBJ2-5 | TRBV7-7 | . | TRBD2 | TGTGCTAGCAGCCTAGGGACTAGCGGGAGTACAGAGACCCAGTACTTC | CASSLGTSGSTETQYF
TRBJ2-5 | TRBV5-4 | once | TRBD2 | TGTGCCAGCAGCTTGGGTTCTAGCGGGAGGGCCGCAGAGACCCAGTACTTC | CASSLGSSGRAAETQYF
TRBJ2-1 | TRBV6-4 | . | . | TGTGCCAGCAGCCGGGACTTCTACAATGAGCAGTTCTTC | CASSRDFYNEQFF
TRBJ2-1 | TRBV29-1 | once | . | TGCAGCGTTGAGAACACAAACAATGAGCAGTTCTTC | CSVENTNNEQFF
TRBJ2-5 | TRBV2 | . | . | TGTGCCAGCAAGTTTCAGACACCCGACGCCCAGTACTTC | CASKFQTPDAQYF
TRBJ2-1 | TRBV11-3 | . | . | TGTGCCAGCAGCTTCCGGGGCAATGAGCAGTTCTTC | CASSFRGNEQFF
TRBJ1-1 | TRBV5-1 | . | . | TGCGCCAGCAGCATACCGACAGGCGGCACTGAAGCTTTCTTT | CASSIPTGGTEAFF
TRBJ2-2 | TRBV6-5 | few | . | TGTGCCAGCAGCCGTCTTGGACAGAACACCGGGGAGCTGTTTTTT | CASSRLGQNTGELFF
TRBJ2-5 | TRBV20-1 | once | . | TGCAGTGCTACGCGAGAGACCCAGTACTTC | CSATRETQYF
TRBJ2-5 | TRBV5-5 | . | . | TGTGCCAGCAGCTTTGAGGAGACCCAGTACTTC | CASSFEETQYF
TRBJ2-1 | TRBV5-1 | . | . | TGCGCCAGCAGCTGGACAGGAGGGGTAAATGAGCAGTTCTTC | CASSWTGGVNEQFF
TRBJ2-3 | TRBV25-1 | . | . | TGTGCCAGCAGTGAACCCCAGAGCACAGATACGCAGTATTTT | CASSEPQSTDTQYF
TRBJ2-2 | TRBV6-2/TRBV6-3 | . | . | TGTGCCAGCAGTTCCCAGTTCACCGGGGAGCTGTTTTTT | CASSSQFTGELFF
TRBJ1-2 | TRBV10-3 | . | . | TGTGCCATCAGTGAGCCGGGACAACGCAGCTATGGCTACACCTTC | CAISEPGQRSYGYTF
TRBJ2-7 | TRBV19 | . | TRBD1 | TGTGCCAGTAGTATATCGGACAGGGGACACGAGCAGTACTTC | CASSISDRGHEQYF
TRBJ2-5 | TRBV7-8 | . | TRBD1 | TGTGCCAGCAGCTCCGTCCGGGACAGACCGCTCGAGACCCAGTACTTC | CASSSVRDRPLETQYF
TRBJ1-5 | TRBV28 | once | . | TGTGCCAGCAGTTTATATTTGGGGGGGGGTCAGCCCCAGCATTTT | CASSLYLGGGQPQHF
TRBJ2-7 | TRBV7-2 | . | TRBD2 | TGTGCCAGCAGCTTGGGCGTGGCGGGAGGCTACGAGCAGTACTTC | CASSLGVAGGYEQYF
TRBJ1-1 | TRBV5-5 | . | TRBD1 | TGTGCCAGCAGCTTCACCGGGACAGGGCTGAACACTGAAGCTTTCTTT | CASSFTGTGLNTEAFF
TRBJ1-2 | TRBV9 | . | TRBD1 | TGTGCCAGCAGCCCCTACGGGACAGGGGGTCTCGCGAGCTATGGCTACACCTTC | CASSPYGTGGLASYGYTF
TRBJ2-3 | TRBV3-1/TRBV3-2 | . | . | TGTGCCAGCAGCCAAGAATTGGGGTACGCGGGGTTCGGAGATACGCAGTATTTT | CASSQELGYAGFGDTQYF
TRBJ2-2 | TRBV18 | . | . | TGTGCCAGCTCACCAGGTCAAGGGGTTGTCTCCGGGGAGCTGTTTTTT | CASSPGQGVVSGELFF
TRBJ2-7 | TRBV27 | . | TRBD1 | TGTGCCAGCAGTTTAATGGGGACAGGGACCCCCTACGAGCAGTACTTC | CASSLMGTGTPYEQYF
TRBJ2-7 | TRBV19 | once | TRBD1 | TGTGCCAGTAGTATAGGGCCAGGGGGATCCTACGAGCAGTACTTC | CASSIGPGGSYEQYF
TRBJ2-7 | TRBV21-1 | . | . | TGTGCCACTCCACTTTCCGAGCAGTACTTC | CATPLSEQYF
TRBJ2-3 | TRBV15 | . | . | TGTGCCACCAGCAGAGATGGCGGAATCAGGGCTCTCACAGATACGCAGTATTTT | CATSRDGGIRALTDTQYF
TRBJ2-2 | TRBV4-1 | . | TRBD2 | TGCGCCAGCAGCCAAGATCGACTAGCGGGATGGGCCGGGGAGCTGTTTTTT | CASSQDRLAGWAGELFF
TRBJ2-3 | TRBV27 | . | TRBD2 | TGTGCCAGCAGTCTCGTGACTAGCGGGTTGGGCACAGATACGCAGTATTTT | CASSLVTSGLGTDTQYF
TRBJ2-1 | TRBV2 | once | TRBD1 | TGTGCCAGCAGCGCCAACAGGGGTGCCTACAATGAGCAGTTCTTC | CASSANRGAYNEQFF
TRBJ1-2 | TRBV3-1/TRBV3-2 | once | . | TGTGCCAGCAGCCAAGATGCGGGACCCTTTGGCTACACCTTC | CASSQDAGPFGYTF
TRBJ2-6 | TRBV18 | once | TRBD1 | TGTGCCAGCTCACCGACTCCACAGGGGACTGGGGCCAACGTCCTGACTTTC | CASSPTPQGTGANVLTF
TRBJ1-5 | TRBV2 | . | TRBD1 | TGTGCCAGCAGCCCGGACAGGGGGGTCAATCAGCCCCAGCATTTT | CASSPDRGVNQPQHF
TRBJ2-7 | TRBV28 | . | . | TGTGCCAGCAGTCCTATACGAAGCCTTCGCGAGCAGTACTTC | CASSPIRSLREQYF
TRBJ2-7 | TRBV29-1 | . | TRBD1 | TGCAGCGTGAAAAGTGACAGGGGTGGCGAGCAGTACTTC | CSVKSDRGGEQYF
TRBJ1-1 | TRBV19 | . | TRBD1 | TGTGCCAGTAGCCGACAGGGCACTGAAGCTTTCTTT | CASSRQGTEAFF
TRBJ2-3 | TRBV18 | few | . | TGTGCCAGCTCACGTATAAGCACAGATACGCAGTATTTT | CASSRISTDTQYF
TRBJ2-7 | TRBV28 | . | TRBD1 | TGTGCCAGCACCCCAGGGGGTGGCTCCTACGAGCAGTACTTC | CASTPGGGSYEQYF
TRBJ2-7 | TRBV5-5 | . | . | TGTGCCAGCAGCTTGCCCACTCAGGGGGAGCAGTACTTC | CASSLPTQGEQYF
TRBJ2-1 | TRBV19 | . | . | TGTGCCAGTAGTCGGTTGCTAGGCTATGAGCAGTTCTTC | CASSRLLGYEQFF
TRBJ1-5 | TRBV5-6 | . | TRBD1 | TGTGCCAGCAGCCTAGCTTATGACAGGGTCAATCAGCCCCAGCATTTT | CASSLAYDRVNQPQHF
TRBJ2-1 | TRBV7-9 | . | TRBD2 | TGTGCCAGCAGCTTAGCGGGGGGGAATGAGCAGTTCTTC | CASSLAGGNEQFF
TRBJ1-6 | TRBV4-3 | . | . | TGCGCCAGCAGCCAAGAGCGACAGTTATATAATTCACCCCTCCACTTT | CASSQERQLYNSPLHF
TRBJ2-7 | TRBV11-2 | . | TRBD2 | TGTGCCAGCAGTCCGGTTACTAGCGCTCTCTCCTACGAGCAGTACTTC | CASSPVTSALSYEQYF
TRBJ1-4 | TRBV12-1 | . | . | TGTGCCAGCAGCTTGGAACCTCGCGGTAATGAAAAACTGTTTTTT | CASSLEPRGNEKLFF
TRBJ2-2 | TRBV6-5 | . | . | TGTGCCAGCGGAGCAGCTTACACCGGGGAGCTGTTTTTT | CASGAAYTGELFF